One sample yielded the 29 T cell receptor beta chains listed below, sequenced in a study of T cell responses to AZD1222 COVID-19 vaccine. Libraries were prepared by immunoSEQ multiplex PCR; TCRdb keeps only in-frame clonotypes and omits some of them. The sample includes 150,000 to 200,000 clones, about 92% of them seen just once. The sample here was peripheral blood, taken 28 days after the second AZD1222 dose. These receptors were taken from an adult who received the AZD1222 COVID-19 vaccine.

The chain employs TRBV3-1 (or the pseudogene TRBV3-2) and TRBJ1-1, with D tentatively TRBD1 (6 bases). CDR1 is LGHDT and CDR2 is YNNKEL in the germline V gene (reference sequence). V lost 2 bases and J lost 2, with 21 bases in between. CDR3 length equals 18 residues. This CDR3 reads CASSQLPRGRGLNTEAFF. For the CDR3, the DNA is TGTGCCAGCAGCCAACTGCCCCGAGGCAGGGGACTTAACACTGAAGCTTTCTTT.

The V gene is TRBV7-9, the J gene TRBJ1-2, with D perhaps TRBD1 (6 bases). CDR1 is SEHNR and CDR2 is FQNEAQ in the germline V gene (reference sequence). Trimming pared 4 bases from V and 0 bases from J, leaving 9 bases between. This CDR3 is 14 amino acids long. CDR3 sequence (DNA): TGTGCCAGCAGCTGGGACACCCCTAACTATGGCTACACCTTC. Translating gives CASSWDTPNYGYTF.

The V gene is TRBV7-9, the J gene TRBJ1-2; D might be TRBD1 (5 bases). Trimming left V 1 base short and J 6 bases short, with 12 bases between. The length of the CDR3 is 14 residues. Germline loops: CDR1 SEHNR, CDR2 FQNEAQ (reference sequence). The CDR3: CASSLVGGANGYTF. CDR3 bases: TGTGCCAGCAGCTTAGTCGGGGGAGCGAATGGCTACACCTTC.

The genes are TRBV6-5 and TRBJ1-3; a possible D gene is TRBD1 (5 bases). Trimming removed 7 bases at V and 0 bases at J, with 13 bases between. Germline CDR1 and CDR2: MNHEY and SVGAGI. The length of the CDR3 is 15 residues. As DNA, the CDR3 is TGTGCCAGCAAGGCAGGGTCATACTCTGGAAACACCATATATTTT. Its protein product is CASKAGSYSGNTIYF.

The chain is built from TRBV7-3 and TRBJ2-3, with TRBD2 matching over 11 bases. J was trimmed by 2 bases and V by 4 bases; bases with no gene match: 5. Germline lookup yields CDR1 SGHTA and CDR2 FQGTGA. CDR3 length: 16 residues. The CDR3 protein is CASSSIAGGHTDTQYF. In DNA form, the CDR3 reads TGTGCCAGCAGCTCTATAGCGGGGGGGCACACAGATACGCAGTATTTT.

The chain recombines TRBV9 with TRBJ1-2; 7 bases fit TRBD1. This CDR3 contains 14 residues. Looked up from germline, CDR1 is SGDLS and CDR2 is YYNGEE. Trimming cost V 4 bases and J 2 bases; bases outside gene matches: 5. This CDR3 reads CASSMQGQNYGYTF. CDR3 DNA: TGTGCCAGCAGCATGCAGGGACAGAACTATGGCTACACCTTC.

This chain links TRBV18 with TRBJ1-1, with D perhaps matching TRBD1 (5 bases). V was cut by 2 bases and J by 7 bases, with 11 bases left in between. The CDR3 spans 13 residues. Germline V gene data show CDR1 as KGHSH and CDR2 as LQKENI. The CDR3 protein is CASSPGGAGEAFF. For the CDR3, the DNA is TGTGCCAGCTCACCAGGTGGGGCCGGTGAAGCTTTCTTT.

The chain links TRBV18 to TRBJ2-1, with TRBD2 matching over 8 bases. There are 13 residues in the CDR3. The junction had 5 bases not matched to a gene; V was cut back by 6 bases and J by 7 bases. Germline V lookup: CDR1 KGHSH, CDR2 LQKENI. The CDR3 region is CASSHGGANEQFF. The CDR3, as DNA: TGTGCCAGCTCTCACGGGGGGGCTAATGAGCAGTTCTTC.

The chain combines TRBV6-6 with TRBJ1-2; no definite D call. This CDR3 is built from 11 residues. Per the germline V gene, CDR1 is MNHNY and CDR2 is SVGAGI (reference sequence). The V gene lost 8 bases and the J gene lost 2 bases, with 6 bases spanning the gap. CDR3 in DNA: TGTGCCAGCGGTCGAAACTATGGCTACACCTTC. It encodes CASGRNYGYTF.

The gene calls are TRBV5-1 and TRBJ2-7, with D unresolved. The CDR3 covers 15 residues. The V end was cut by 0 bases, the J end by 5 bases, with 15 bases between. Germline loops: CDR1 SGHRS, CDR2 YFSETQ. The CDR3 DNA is TGCGCCAGCAGCTTGGAGGGTGGGGTCGGCGACGAGCAGTACTTC. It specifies CASSLEGGVGDEQYF. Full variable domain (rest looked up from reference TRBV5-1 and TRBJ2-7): KAGVTQTPRYLIKTRGQQVTLSCSPISGHRSVSWYQQTPGQGLQFLFEYFSETQRNKGNFPGRFSGRQFSNSRSEMNVSTLELGDSALYLCASSLEGGVGDEQYFGPGTRLTVT.

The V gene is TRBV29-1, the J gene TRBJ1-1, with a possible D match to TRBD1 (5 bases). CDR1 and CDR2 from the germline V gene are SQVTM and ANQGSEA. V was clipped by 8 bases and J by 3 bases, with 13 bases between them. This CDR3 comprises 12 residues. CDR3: CSSHGRDTEAFF. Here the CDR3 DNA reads TGCAGCTCCCACGGCAGGGACACTGAAGCTTTCTTT. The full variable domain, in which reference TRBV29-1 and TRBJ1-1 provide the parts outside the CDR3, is SAVISQKPSRDICQRGTSLTIQCQVDSQVTMMFWYRQQPGQSLTLIATANQGSEATYESGFVIDKFPISRPNLTFSTLTVSNMSPEDSSIYLCSSHGRDTEAFFGQGTRLTVV.

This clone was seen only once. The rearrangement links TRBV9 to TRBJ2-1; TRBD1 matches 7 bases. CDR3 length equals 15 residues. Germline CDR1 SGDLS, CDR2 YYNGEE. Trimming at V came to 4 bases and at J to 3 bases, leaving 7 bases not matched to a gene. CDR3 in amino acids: CASSSRDRDYNEQFF. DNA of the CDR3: TGTGCCAGCAGCTCCCGGGACAGAGACTACAATGAGCAGTTCTTC.

In nucleotides, the CDR3 is TGTGCCAGCAGCGGGACAGGGGGAACAGATACGCAGTATTTT. This translates into CASSGTGGTDTQYF. The chain has TRBV2 and TRBJ2-3; 11 bases line up with TRBD1. J was trimmed by 3 bases and V by 6 bases; bases with no gene match: 2. Germline V gene lookup returns CDR1 SNHLY and CDR2 FYNNEI. The CDR3 totals 14 residues.

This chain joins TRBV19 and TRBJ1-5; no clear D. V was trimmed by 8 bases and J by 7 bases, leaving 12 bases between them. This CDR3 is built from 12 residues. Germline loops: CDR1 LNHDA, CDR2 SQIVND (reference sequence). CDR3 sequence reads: CASSKTGQPQHF. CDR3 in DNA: TGTGCCAGTTCAAAGACCGGACAGCCCCAGCATTTT.

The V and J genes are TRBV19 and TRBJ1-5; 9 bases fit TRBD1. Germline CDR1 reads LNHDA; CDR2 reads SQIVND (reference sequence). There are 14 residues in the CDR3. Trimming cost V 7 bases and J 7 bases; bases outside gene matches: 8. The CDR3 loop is CASTYRGLRQPQHF. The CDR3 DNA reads TGTGCCAGTACCTACAGGGGGCTAAGACAGCCCCAGCATTTT.

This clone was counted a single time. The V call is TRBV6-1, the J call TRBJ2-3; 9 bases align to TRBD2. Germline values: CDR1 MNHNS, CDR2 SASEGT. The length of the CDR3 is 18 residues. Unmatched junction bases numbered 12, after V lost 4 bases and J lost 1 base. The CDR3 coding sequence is TGTGCCAGCAGTGCCCCCGGCTGGGCTAGCGGGGGCACAGATACGCAGTATTTT. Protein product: CASSAPGWASGGTDTQYF.

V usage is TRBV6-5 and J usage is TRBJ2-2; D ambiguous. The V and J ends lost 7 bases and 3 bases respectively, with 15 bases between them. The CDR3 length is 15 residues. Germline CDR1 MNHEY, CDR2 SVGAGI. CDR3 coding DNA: TGTGCCAGCAAGTCCGGACCGGTGGACACCGGGGAGCTGTTTTTT. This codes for CASKSGPVDTGELFF.

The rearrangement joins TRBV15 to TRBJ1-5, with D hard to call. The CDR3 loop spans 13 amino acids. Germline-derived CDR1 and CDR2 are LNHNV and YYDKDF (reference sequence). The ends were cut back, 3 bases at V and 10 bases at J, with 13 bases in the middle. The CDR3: CATSSRLEDPQHF. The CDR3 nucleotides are TGTGCCACCAGCAGCCGGCTGGAAGACCCCCAGCATTTT. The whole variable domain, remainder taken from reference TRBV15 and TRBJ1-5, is DAMVIQNPRYQVTQFGKPVTLSCSQTLNHNVMYWYQQKSSQAPKLLFHYYDKDFNNEADTPDNFQSRRPNTSFCFLDIRSPGLGDTAMYLCATSSRLEDPQHFGDGTRLSIL.

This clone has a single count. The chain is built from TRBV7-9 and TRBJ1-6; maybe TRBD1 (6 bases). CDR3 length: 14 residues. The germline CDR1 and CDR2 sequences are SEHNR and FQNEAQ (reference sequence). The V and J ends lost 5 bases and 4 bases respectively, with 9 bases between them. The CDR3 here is CASSTGHYNSPLHF. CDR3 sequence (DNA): TGTGCCAGCAGCACGGGACATTATAATTCACCCCTCCACTTT.

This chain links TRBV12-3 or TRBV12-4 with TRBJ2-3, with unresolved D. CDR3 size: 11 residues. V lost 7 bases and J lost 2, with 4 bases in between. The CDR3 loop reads CASTHTDTQYF. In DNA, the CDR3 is TGTGCCAGCACCCACACAGATACGCAGTATTTT.

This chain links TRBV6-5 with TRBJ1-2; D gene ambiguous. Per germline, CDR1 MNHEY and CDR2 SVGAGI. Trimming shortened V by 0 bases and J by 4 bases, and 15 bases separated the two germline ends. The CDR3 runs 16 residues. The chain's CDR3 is CASSYSSSSLPYGYTF. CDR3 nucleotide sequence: TGTGCCAGCAGTTACTCATCATCCAGCCTTCCCTATGGCTACACCTTC.

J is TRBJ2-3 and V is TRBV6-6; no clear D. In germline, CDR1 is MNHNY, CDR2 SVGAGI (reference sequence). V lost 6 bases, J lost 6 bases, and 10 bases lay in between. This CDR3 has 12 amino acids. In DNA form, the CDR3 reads TGTGCCAGCAGGACCGCTACGGATACGCAGTATTTT. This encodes CASRTATDTQYF.

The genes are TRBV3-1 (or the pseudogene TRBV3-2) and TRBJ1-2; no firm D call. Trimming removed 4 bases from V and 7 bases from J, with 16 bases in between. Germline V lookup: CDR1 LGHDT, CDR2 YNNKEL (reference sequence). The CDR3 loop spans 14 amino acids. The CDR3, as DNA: TGTGCCAGCAGCCGAGACTTTACAGCGTCTGGCTACACCTTC. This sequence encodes CASSRDFTASGYTF.

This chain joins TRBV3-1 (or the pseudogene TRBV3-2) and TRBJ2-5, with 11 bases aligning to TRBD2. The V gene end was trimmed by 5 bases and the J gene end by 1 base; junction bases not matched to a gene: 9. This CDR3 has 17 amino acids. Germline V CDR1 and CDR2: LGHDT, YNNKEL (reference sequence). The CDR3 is CASSDSTGTSGQETQYF. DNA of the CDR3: TGTGCCAGCAGCGACTCGACCGGGACTAGCGGCCAAGAGACCCAGTACTTC.

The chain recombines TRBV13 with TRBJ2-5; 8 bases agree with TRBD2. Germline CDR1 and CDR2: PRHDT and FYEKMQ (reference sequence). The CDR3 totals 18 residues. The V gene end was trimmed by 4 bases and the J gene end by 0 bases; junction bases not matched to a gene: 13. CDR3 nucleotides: TGTGCCAGCAGCTCTCGCGGAAAGCGGGGGCGCAACCAAGAGACCCAGTACTTC. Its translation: CASSSRGKRGRNQETQYF.

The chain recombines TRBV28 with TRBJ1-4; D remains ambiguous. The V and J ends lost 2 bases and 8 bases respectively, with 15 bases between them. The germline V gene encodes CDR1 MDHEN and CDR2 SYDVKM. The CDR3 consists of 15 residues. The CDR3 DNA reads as TGTGCCAGCAGTTTAATCGTACGTCAGAAAGAAAAACTGTTTTTT. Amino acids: CASSLIVRQKEKLFF.

The DNA for the CDR3 is TGTGCCAGCAGTAAAAGCGGGGGCCTTTACAATGAGCAGTTCTTC. Its protein is CASSKSGGLYNEQFF. The chain combines TRBV2 with TRBJ2-1, with 8 bases that match TRBD2. The V segment lost 5 bases and the J segment 4 bases; nucleotides outside the gene matches: 7. The CDR3 extends over 15 amino acids. Germline CDR1 reads SNHLY; CDR2 reads FYNNEI.

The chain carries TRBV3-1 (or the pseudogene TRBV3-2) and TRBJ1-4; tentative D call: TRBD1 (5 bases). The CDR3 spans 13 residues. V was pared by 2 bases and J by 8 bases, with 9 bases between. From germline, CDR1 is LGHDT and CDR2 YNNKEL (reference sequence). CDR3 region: CASSQQGREKLFF. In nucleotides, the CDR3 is TGTGCCAGCAGCCAACAGGGTAGGGAAAAACTGTTTTTT.

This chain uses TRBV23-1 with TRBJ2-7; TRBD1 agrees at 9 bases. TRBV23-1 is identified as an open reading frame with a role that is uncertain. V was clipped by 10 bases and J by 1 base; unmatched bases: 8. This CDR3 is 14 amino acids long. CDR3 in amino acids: CATTTGGPSYEQYF. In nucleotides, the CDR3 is TGCGCCACCACTACAGGGGGCCCGTCCTACGAGCAGTACTTC.